This T cell receptor beta chain is drawn from a study of CD8+ T cells in alopecia areata. V lost 4 bases to trimming and J lost 6 bases, with 6 bases between them. The CDR3 sequence is 11 residues long. CDR1 SQVTM and CDR2 ANQGSEA come from the germline V gene. Sequencing relied on a cDNA template that was reverse transcribed from extracted RNA. Sequenced by immunoSEQ multiplex PCR; TCRdb stores in-frame clones only, minus some. This sample has 100,000 to 120,000 clones, with approximately 51% found just once. This clone was counted between two and nine times. Treatment reported: oral pan-JAK inhibitor, 5-10 mg twice daily.

V is TRBV29-1 and J is TRBJ2-2; D unresolved. The sequences come from CD4+ T cells sorted from blood, collected at week 24, from a patient treated with tofacitinib. This TCR came from a human donor with alopecia areata. The CDR3 DNA follows: TGCAGCGTTGGGGAACCCGGGGAGCTGTTTTTT. Its translation: CSVGEPGELFF.